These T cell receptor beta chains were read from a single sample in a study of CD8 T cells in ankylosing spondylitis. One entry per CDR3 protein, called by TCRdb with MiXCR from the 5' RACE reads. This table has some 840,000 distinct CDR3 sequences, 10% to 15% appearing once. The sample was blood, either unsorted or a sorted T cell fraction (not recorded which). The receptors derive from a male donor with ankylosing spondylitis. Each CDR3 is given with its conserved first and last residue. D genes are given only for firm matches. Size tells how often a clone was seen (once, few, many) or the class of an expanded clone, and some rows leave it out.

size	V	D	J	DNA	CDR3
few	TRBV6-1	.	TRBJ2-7	TGTGCCAGCAGCTCCGGGGGCAGGTCCTACGAGCAGTACTTC	CASSSGGRSYEQYF
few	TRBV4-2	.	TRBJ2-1	TGTGCCAGCAGCCAAGATGGGTCGGTTAGCTCCTACAATGAGCAGTTCTTC	CASSQDGSVSSYNEQFF
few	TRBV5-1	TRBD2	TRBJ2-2	TGCGCCAGCAGCTTACTAGCGGGAGGGGGCACCGGGGAGCTGTTTTTT	CASSLLAGGGTGELFF
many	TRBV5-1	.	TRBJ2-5	TGCGCCAGCAGCTTGGGAGGCGGAGAGACCCAGTACTTC	CASSLGGGETQYF
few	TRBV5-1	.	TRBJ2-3	TGCGCCAGCAGCTTGGTGATCGGCGCTAGCACAGATACGCAGTATTTT	CASSLVIGASTDTQYF
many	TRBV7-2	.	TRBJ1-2	TGTGCCAGCAGCCCGGGGGGGCGGAACTATGGCTACACCTTC	CASSPGGRNYGYTF
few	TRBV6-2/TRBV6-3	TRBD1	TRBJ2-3	TGTGCCAGCAGTTACCTCCCGGGACAGTCCACAGATACGCAGTATTTT	CASSYLPGQSTDTQYF
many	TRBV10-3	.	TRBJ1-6	TGTGCCACCCGGGGACAAAATAATTCACCCCTCCACTTT	CATRGQNNSPLHF
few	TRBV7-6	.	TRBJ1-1	TGTGCCAGCAGTAGGACACAGAACACTGAAGCTTTCTTT	CASSRTQNTEAFF
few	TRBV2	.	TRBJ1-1	TGTGCCAGCAACCGACAGTGGAACACTGAAGCTTTCTTT	CASNRQWNTEAFF
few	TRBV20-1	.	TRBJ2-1	TGCAGTGCCCCCTGGGAGGTAGGCAATGAGCAGTTCTTC	CSAPWEVGNEQFF
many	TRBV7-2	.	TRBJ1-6	TGTGCCAGCAGCTTAGAGGGGGGGGGTTATTCACCCCTCCACTTT	CASSLEGGGYSPLHF
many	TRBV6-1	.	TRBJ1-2	TGTGCCAGCAGTCAGCCCGGGAGCCCTTATGGCTACACCTTC	CASSQPGSPYGYTF
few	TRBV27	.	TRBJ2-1	TGTGCCAGCAGTTTATATCTTGCGGGTATCAATGAGCAGTTCTTC	CASSLYLAGINEQFF
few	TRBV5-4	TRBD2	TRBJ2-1	TGTGCCAGCAGCCCCGGAGGACTAGCGGGAGCTAATGAGCAGTTCTTC	CASSPGGLAGANEQFF
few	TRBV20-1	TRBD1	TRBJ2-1	TGCAGTGCTGGCTGGGACAGGGGGCGGGATGAGCAGTTCTTC	CSAGWDRGRDEQFF
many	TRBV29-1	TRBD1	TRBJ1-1	TGCAGCGCTTCTCAGGGGGTATGGAGCACTGAAGCTTTCTTT	CSASQGVWSTEAFF
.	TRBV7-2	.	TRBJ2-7	TGTGCCAGCAGCCTTACCGGGGATGGCGAGCAGTACTTC	CASSLTGDGEQYF
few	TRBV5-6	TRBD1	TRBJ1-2	TGTGCCAGCAGCCGTACAGGGGACTGGTATGGCTACACCTTC	CASSRTGDWYGYTF
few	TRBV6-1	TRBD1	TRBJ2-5	TGTGCCAGCAGTCCGCTGGGACAGCTCCAAGAGACCCAGTACTTC	CASSPLGQLQETQYF
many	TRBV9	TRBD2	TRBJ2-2	TGTGCCAGCAGCGTAGCTACGGGGACTAGCGCCGGGGAGCTGTTTTTT	CASSVATGTSAGELFF
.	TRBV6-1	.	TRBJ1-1	TGTGCCAGCAGTCTAAACAGGGTGGTGAACACTGAAGCTTTCTTT	CASSLNRVVNTEAFF
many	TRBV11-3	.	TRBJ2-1	TGTGCCAGCAGCGGGTTTGAGGCGACCTACAATGAGCAGTTCTTC	CASSGFEATYNEQFF
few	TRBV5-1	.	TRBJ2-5	TGCGCCAGCAGTCCTGGCTCCGACGGAGAGACCCAGTACTTC	CASSPGSDGETQYF
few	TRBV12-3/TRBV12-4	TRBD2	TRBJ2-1	TGTGCCAGCAGTTTATGGGGGCTAGCGGGGGGGCCGGGTGAGCAGTTCTTC	CASSLWGLAGGPGEQFF
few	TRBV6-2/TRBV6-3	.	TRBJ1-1	TGTGCCAGCACCCTACGATGGCAGGGCCGCACCATGAACACTGAAGCTTTCTTT	CASTLRWQGRTMNTEAFF
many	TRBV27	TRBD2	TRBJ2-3	TGTGCCAGCGGTGCTAGCGGAAGCACAGATACGCAGTATTTT	CASGASGSTDTQYF
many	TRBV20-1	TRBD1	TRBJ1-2	TGCAGTGCTGGACAGGGGGTTAGAGCCTGGTCGTTC	CSAGQGVRAWSF
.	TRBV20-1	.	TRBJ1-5	TGCAGTGCTACCCGGGACCTAGTGGGGAATCAGCCCCAGCATTTT	CSATRDLVGNQPQHF